The 32 T cell receptor beta chains below were found in one sample sequenced in a study of blood T cell repertoires in COVID-19. Clones were sequenced by immunoSEQ multiplex PCR, and TCRdb holds only the in-frame ones, with some missing. This table holds about 39,000 clones, 85% to 95% found once. The specimen was peripheral blood. Receptors originate from a human donor with active COVID-19. The donor label of this sample is uncertain.

This chain connects TRBV9 to TRBJ1-6, with 9 nucleotides matching TRBD1. This CDR3 spans 14 amino acids. Trimming cost V 2 bases and J 6 bases; bases outside gene matches: 0. Looked up from germline, CDR1 is SGDLS and CDR2 is YYNGEE. CDR3 sequence (DNA): TGTGCCAGCAGCGTGACAGGGGGTAATTCACCCCTCCACTTT. Protein: CASSVTGGNSPLHF.

This chain joins TRBV4-1 and TRBJ2-7, with D possibly being TRBD1 (6 bases). Germline V CDR1 and CDR2: MGHRA, YSYEKL. V lost 0 bases and J 4 bases, leaving 7 bases between the germline ends. This CDR3 spans 13 amino acids. The CDR3 DNA follows: TGCGCCAGCAGCCAAGACAGGGGTTACGAGCAGTACTTC. This gives the protein CASSQDRGYEQYF.

The rearrangement links TRBV25-1 to TRBJ2-1, with D perhaps TRBD2 (6 bases). Per germline, CDR1 MGHDK and CDR2 SYGVNS. CDR3 length: 17 residues. Trimming pared 1 base from V and 8 bases from J, leaving 21 bases between. The CDR3 DNA follows: TGTGCCAGCAGTGAATTCTCGCGGGACTCCCCTAGGGATGAGCAGTTCTTC. Translating gives CASSEFSRDSPRDEQFF.

This chain uses TRBV19 with TRBJ1-5, with 7 bases identical to TRBD1. Germline-derived CDR1 and CDR2 are LNHDA and SQIVND (reference sequence). Trimming at V came to 6 bases and at J to 1 base, leaving 12 bases not matched to a gene. The CDR3 contains 17 residues. The CDR3 DNA is TGTGCCAGTAGCGGTGAACTGACAGGGATGAGCAATCAGCCCCAGCATTTT. Protein product: CASSGELTGMSNQPQHF.

V gene TRBV29-1 combines with J gene TRBJ2-7, with TRBD2 identical over 8 bases. Germline CDR1 reads SQVTM; CDR2 reads ANQGSEA. The CDR3 is made up of 13 amino acids. Germline trimming cut 7 bases from V and 7 bases from J; bases unmatched to any gene: 12. CDR3 DNA: TGCAGCGGAAAAGCGGGAGCGACGTCTGAGCAGTACTTC. It codes for CSGKAGATSEQYF.

The J gene is TRBJ1-1, the V gene TRBV2; 7 bases align to TRBD1. V lost 3 bases and J lost 11; bases outside the gene matches: 6. The CDR3 covers 12 residues. CDR1 and CDR2 from the germline V gene are SNHLY and FYNNEI. CDR3 DNA sequence: TGTGCCAGCAGTGATGTCAGGGGGTCGGCTTTCTTT. This sequence encodes CASSDVRGSAFF.

The chain carries TRBV5-1 and TRBJ1-6; D might be TRBD1 (5 bases). The germline gives CDR1 SGHRS, CDR2 YFSETQ. The CDR3 is 15 residues long. Trimming took off 0 bases at V and 10 bases at J, with 14 bases between the two ends. For the CDR3, the DNA is TGCGCCAGCAGCTTGGGAGGGGAGGGTCGCTCACCCCTCCACTTT. Residues: CASSLGGEGRSPLHF.

The chain is built from TRBV12-3 or TRBV12-4 and TRBJ2-3; unclear D gene. Trimming shortened V by 6 bases and J by 0 bases, and 4 bases separated the two germline ends. This CDR3 spans 12 amino acids. The CDR3 spells CASSTSTDTQYF. The CDR3 DNA is TGTGCCAGCAGCACAAGCACAGATACGCAGTATTTT.

The chain couples TRBV5-6 to TRBJ1-2, with 12 bases fitting TRBD1. Trimming cost V 4 bases and J 8 bases; bases outside gene matches: 3. The CDR3 extends over 13 amino acids. Germline assignment: CDR1 SGHDT and CDR2 YYEEEE. CDR3 DNA: TGTGCCAGCAGCGTGGGACAGGGGGCCGGCTACACCTTC. This sequence encodes CASSVGQGAGYTF. The variable domain in full, with the rest retrieved from reference TRBV5-6 and TRBJ1-2, is DAGVTQSPTHLIKTRGQQVTLRCSPKSGHDTVSWYQQALGQGPQFIFQYYEEEERQRGNFPDRFSGHQFPNYSSELNVNALLLGDSALYLCASSVGQGAGYTFGSGTRLTVV.

The J gene is TRBJ2-1, the V gene TRBV15; TRBD2 matches at 8 bases. The length of the CDR3 is 16 residues. Per germline, CDR1 LNHNV and CDR2 YYDKDF (reference sequence). Trimming at V came to 5 bases and at J to 8 bases, leaving 14 bases not matched to a gene. The DNA of the CDR3 is TGTGCCACCAGCCCTACACCAGCGGGAGTTGTGGATGAGCAGTTCTTC. Translation gives CATSPTPAGVVDEQFF.

The rearrangement uses TRBV6-6 and TRBJ2-4, with D uncertain. The germline CDR1 and CDR2 sequences are MNHNY and SVGAGI (reference sequence). This CDR3 contains 12 residues. V lost 0 bases and J 8 bases, leaving 5 bases between the germline ends. The CDR3 region is CASSYSPDIQYF. As DNA, the CDR3 is TGTGCCAGCAGTTACTCCCCGGACATTCAGTACTTC.

This chain uses TRBV6-6 with TRBJ1-1; no clear D gene. The germline V and J ends were trimmed by 2 bases and 5 bases, with 9 bases remaining between them. Per the germline V gene, CDR1 is MNHNY and CDR2 is SVGAGI (reference sequence). The CDR3 loop spans 13 amino acids. The chain's CDR3 is CASSYEGWTEAFF. DNA for the CDR3: TGTGCCAGCAGTTACGAGGGCTGGACTGAAGCTTTCTTT.

V usage is TRBV5-6 and J usage is TRBJ1-2; D perhaps matches TRBD1 (6 bases). Germline V gene data show CDR1 as SGHDT and CDR2 as YYEEEE. The length of the CDR3 is 14 residues. The V end was cut by 1 base, the J end by 8 bases, with 15 bases between. Here the CDR3 reads CASSLFSGAEGYTF. The CDR3, as DNA: TGTGCCAGCAGCTTGTTTTCAGGGGCTGAAGGCTACACCTTC.

The rearrangement uses TRBV9 and TRBJ2-1; 9 positions agree with TRBD1. Losses at the gene ends were 3 bases for V and 0 bases for J; bases not matched to a gene: 1. This CDR3 spans 15 amino acids. In germline, CDR1 is SGDLS, CDR2 YYNGEE. The CDR3 here is CASSAGQGSYNEQFF. Here the CDR3 DNA reads TGTGCCAGCAGCGCGGGACAGGGCTCCTACAATGAGCAGTTCTTC.

The rearrangement links TRBV19 to TRBJ1-1, with D uncertain. Per the germline V gene, CDR1 is LNHDA and CDR2 is SQIVND (reference sequence). With 9 bases removed from V and 1 base from J, the gap between germline ends came to 18 bases. The CDR3 is 15 residues long. The CDR3 DNA reads TGTGCCAGCCGTCAGCCCCGTCACAGGAACACTGAAGCTTTCTTT. Translating it yields CASRQPRHRNTEAFF.

The rearrangement joins TRBV3-1 (or the pseudogene TRBV3-2) to TRBJ1-1, with D perhaps TRBD1 (5 bases). The CDR3 consists of 14 residues. Germline V lookup: CDR1 LGHDT, CDR2 YNNKEL (reference sequence). Trimming took 1 base from V and 1 from J, leaving 7 bases between them. The DNA for the CDR3 is TGTGCCAGCAGCCAAGTAAGGGGGAACACTGAAGCTTTCTTT. Translation: CASSQVRGNTEAFF.

The rearrangement joins TRBV28 to TRBJ1-1; tentatively, D is TRBD1 (5 bases). Germline V gene lookup returns CDR1 MDHEN and CDR2 SYDVKM. The CDR3 consists of 12 residues. Trimming shortened V by 3 bases and J by 10 bases, and 12 bases separated the two germline ends. This CDR3 is CASSFPQARAFF. The CDR3 DNA reads TGTGCCAGCAGTTTCCCACAGGCGAGAGCTTTCTTT.

The V gene is TRBV28, the J gene TRBJ2-2; 9 positions agree with TRBD1. The CDR3 extends over 18 amino acids. Unmatched junction bases numbered 10, after V lost 3 bases and J lost 2 bases. Germline CDR1 reads MDHEN; CDR2 reads SYDVKM. CDR3 loop: CASSFVAGTGRNTGELFF. CDR3 coding DNA: TGTGCCAGCAGTTTTGTAGCCGGGACAGGGAGAAACACCGGGGAGCTGTTTTTT.

This clone came up a few times. The gene calls are TRBV10-1 and TRBJ1-1, with TRBD1 matching 9 bases. The CDR3 is 15 amino acids. Germline-derived CDR1 and CDR2 are WNHNN and SYGVQD (reference sequence). The V and J ends lost 7 bases and 2 bases, in that order; junction bases with no gene match: 8. Here the CDR3 reads CASTKYRGQNTEAFF. CDR3 sequence (DNA): TGCGCCAGCACAAAGTACAGGGGGCAAAACACTGAAGCTTTCTTT.

This rearrangement joins TRBV19 to TRBJ2-3; maybe TRBD2 (6 bases). CDR3 length equals 14 residues. Germline assignment: CDR1 LNHDA and CDR2 SQIVND (reference sequence). The V and J ends lost 5 bases and 5 bases respectively, with 14 bases between them. The CDR3: CASSRGRRIDTQYF. The CDR3 DNA reads TGTGCCAGTAGTCGGGGGAGGAGGATAGATACGCAGTATTTT.

The chain combines TRBV5-1 with TRBJ1-1; 8 bases map to TRBD1. The V segment lost 0 bases and the J segment 13 bases; nucleotides outside the gene matches: 8. This CDR3 spans 13 amino acids. The V gene's germline CDR1 is SGHRS and CDR2 YFSETQ. The CDR3 DNA reads as TGCGCCAGCAGCTTGGAGGTGGGACAGGTGGTTTTCTTT. This gives the protein CASSLEVGQVVFF. Filled out from reference TRBV5-1 and TRBJ1-1, the complete variable domain reads KAGVTQTPRYLIKTRGQQVTLSCSPISGHRSVSWYQQTPGQGLQFLFEYFSETQRNKGNFPGRFSGRQFSNSRSEMNVSTLELGDSALYLCASSLEVGQVVFFGQGTRLTVV.

The chain couples TRBV10-3 to TRBJ2-7, with TRBD1 matching 9 bases. Germline CDR1 ENHRY, CDR2 SYGVKD. CDR3 size: 12 residues. Trimming at V came to 7 bases and at J to 6 bases, leaving 4 bases not matched to a gene. CDR3 sequence: CAITGTGPEQYF. The DNA for the CDR3 is TGTGCCATCACAGGGACAGGGCCCGAGCAGTACTTC.

This rearrangement joins TRBV20-1 to TRBJ2-1; TRBD2 agrees at 7 bases. This CDR3 has 14 residues. Germline trimming cut 3 bases from V and 0 bases from J; bases unmatched to any gene: 2. Germline-derived CDR1 and CDR2 are DFQATT and SNEGSKA (reference sequence). CDR3 amino acids: CSASLAGSYNEQFF. The DNA of the CDR3 is TGCAGTGCTAGTTTAGCGGGCTCCTACAATGAGCAGTTCTTC.

This chain uses TRBV7-9 with TRBJ2-7; 11 bases align to TRBD1. The CDR3 has 12 residues. J lost 3 bases, V lost 8 bases, and 0 bases had no gene match. CDR1 and CDR2 from the germline V gene are SEHNR and FQNEAQ (reference sequence). The CDR3 DNA reads as TGTGCCAGCGGGACAGGGGGCTACGAGCAGTACTTC. Its translation: CASGTGGYEQYF.

This chain uses TRBV19 with TRBJ1-2; 8 bases line up with TRBD1. J lost 6 bases, V lost 5 bases, and 8 bases had no gene match. CDR3 size: 14 residues. CDR1 LNHDA and CDR2 SQIVND come from the germline V gene (reference sequence). CDR3 sequence: CASSFPDRVDGYTF. In nucleotides, the CDR3 is TGTGCCAGTAGTTTTCCGGACAGGGTCGATGGCTACACCTTC. The variable domain in full, with the rest retrieved from reference TRBV19 and TRBJ1-2, is DGGITQSPKYLFRKEGQNVTLSCEQNLNHDAMYWYRQDPGQGLRLIYYSQIVNDFQKGDIAEGYSVSREKKESFPLTVTSAQKNPTAFYLCASSFPDRVDGYTFGSGTRLTVV.

This chain uses TRBV25-1 with TRBJ2-5; a weak D match, TRBD1 (6 bases). Germline loops: CDR1 MGHDK, CDR2 SYGVNS. The length of the CDR3 is 15 residues. Trimming pared 6 bases from V and 3 bases from J, leaving 17 bases between. DNA of the CDR3: TGTGCCAGCAGAGATGCCCAGGGGTTAGAAGAGACCCAGTACTTC. Residues: CASRDAQGLEETQYF.

This clone was seen more than once but under ten times. The gene calls are TRBV7-9 and TRBJ2-1; maybe TRBD2 (6 bases). This CDR3 has 15 residues. The ends were cut back, 3 bases at V and 7 bases at J, with 16 bases in the middle. CDR1 and CDR2 from the germline V gene are SEHNR and FQNEAQ (reference sequence). The CDR3 DNA reads TGTGCCAGCAGCTTCTACCCAGCGGGCCAAAATGAGCAGTTCTTC. This encodes CASSFYPAGQNEQFF.

The chain carries TRBV27 and TRBJ1-5; 10 bases are shared with TRBD1. The germline gives CDR1 MNHEY, CDR2 SMNVEV (reference sequence). This CDR3 has 14 amino acids. Trimming at V came to 8 bases and at J to 3 bases, leaving 4 bases not matched to a gene. In DNA form, the CDR3 reads TGTGCCAGCGGACAGGGGGTATTCAATCAGCCCCAGCATTTT. It codes for CASGQGVFNQPQHF.

The J gene is TRBJ2-1, the V gene TRBV10-2, with D possibly matching TRBD2 (6 bases). Deletions cut 6 bases from V and 3 bases from J, with 21 bases between. Germline-derived CDR1 and CDR2 are WSHSY and SAAADI. The CDR3 runs 17 residues. The chain's CDR3 is CASSGSLRDPFYNEQFF. CDR3 nucleotide sequence: TGCGCCAGCAGCGGGAGTTTAAGGGACCCATTCTACAATGAGCAGTTCTTC.

The chain carries TRBV7-2 and TRBJ2-1; 13 nucleotides match TRBD2. V was pared by 3 bases and J by 6 bases, with 2 bases of the junction left unmatched. Germline values: CDR1 SGHTA, CDR2 FQGNSA. This CDR3 is built from 15 residues. CDR3: CASSFGTSGANEQFF. CDR3 nucleotides: TGTGCCAGCAGCTTTGGGACTAGCGGGGCCAATGAGCAGTTCTTC.

CDR3 loop: CASRPAGGAYNEQFF. CDR3 nucleotides: TGTGCCAGCAGGCCTGCGGGGGGCGCTTACAATGAGCAGTTCTTC. The genes are TRBV5-4 and TRBJ2-1; 8 bases are shared with TRBD2. V was pared by 5 bases and J by 4 bases, with 8 bases of the junction left unmatched. CDR3 size: 15 residues. CDR1 is SGHNT and CDR2 is YYREEE in the germline V gene (reference sequence).

V and J are TRBV15 and TRBJ1-2; maybe TRBD1 (6 bases). V lost 0 bases, J lost 7 bases, and 12 bases lay in between. The CDR3 consists of 14 residues. Germline V gene data show CDR1 as LNHNV and CDR2 as YYDKDF (reference sequence). CDR3 in DNA: TGTGCCACCAGCAGAGATATGGGGGCGAGTGGCTACACCTTC. It specifies CATSRDMGASGYTF. The entire variable domain, with the rest obtained from reference TRBV15 and TRBJ1-2, is as follows: DAMVIQNPRYQVTQFGKPVTLSCSQTLNHNVMYWYQQKSSQAPKLLFHYYDKDFNNEADTPDNFQSRRPNTSFCFLDIRSPGLGDTAMYLCATSRDMGASGYTFGSGTRLTVV.